Sequencing of this T cell receptor (beta chain) was carried out in a study of T cell repertoires in cytomegalovirus infection. The study, taken as a whole, reports: Identification of carriers of CMV plus the relevant HLA was performed using cumulative public TCR beta family frequency. What dominated the ex vivo response were HLA-C-restricted CMV-specific TCR beta clonotypes.

The germline V gene has CDR1 SGHVS and CDR2 FNYEAQ. The CDR3 covers 14 residues. Trimming left V 4 bases short and J 9 bases short, with 13 bases between. This clonotype occurred many times. Its antigen is currently unknown. MiXCR, applied by TCRdb to the reads, yields one record per CDR3 protein. The sample yields about 890,000 distinct CDR3 sequences, more than 25% seen once. This receptor was taken from a human donor in good health (CMV status not recorded). Some clones in this sample may be carry-over from other donors' samples. This rearrangement joins TRBV7-6 to TRBJ1-6; D ambiguous. Sequences were derived from cultured CD8+ T cells from PBMCs, sampled from culture after CMV antigen stimulation. The CDR3 DNA follows: TGTGCCAGCAGCTCTCAGGCGTCTAGTTCACCCCTCCACTTT. It encodes CASSSQASSSPLHF. Together with reference TRBV7-6 and TRBJ1-6, the CDR3 gives the full variable domain: GAGVSQSPRYKVTKRGQDVALRCDPISGHVSLYWYRQALGQGPEFLTYFNYEAQQDKSGLPNDRFSAERPEGSISTLTIQRTEQRDSAMYRCASSSQASSSPLHFGNGTRLTVT.